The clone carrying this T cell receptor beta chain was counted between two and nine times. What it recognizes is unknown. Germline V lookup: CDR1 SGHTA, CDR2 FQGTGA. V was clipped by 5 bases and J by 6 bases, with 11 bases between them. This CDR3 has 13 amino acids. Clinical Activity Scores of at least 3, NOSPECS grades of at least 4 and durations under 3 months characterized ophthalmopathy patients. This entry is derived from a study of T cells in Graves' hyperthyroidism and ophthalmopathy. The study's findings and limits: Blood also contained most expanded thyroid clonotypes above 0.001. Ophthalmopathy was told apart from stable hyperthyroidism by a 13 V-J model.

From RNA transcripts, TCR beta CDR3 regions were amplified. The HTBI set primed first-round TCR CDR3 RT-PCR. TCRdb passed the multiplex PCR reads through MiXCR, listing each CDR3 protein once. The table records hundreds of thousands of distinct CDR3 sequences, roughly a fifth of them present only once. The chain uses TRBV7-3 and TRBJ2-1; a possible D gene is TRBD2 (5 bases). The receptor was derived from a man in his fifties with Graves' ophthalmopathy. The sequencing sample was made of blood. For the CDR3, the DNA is TGTGCCAGCAGCCCAGTTCGGGGCAATGAGCAGTTCTTC. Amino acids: CASSPVRGNEQFF.